Below are 14 T cell receptor beta chains sequenced from a single sample in a study of blood T cell repertoires in COVID-19 (TCRdb year 2020). The library was built by means of the immunoSEQ multiplex PCR assay. This immuneACCESS table, as held by TCRdb, lists in-frame sequences with V and J called but not all clones. Of the missing ones, under half trace to an unresolved V gene in checked studies; the others have no known cause. The sample table lists over 45,000 clones, 80% to 90% of them with a count of one. The top ten clonotypes cover 2.5% to 3% of the sample. The sequenced material came from peripheral blood. All receptors derive from an elderly woman with acute or convalescent COVID-19.

The chain employs TRBV9 and TRBJ1-1, with unresolved D. Germline V gives CDR1 SGDLS, CDR2 YYNGEE. The CDR3 runs to 14 residues. The V gene lost 1 base and the J gene lost 1 base, with 8 bases spanning the gap. The CDR3 DNA reads TGTGCCAGCAGCGTAAACAGTAGGAACACTGAAGCTTTCTTT. It encodes CASSVNSRNTEAFF.

The gene calls are TRBV5-6 and TRBJ2-3; 14 bases agree with TRBD2. Germline CDR1 reads SGHDT; CDR2 reads YYEEEE. With V trimmed by 4 bases and J by 6 bases, 7 bases remained unmatched. The CDR3 has 16 amino acids. The CDR3 bases are TGTGCCAGCAGCACCCGGACTAGCGGGGGGAAGGATACGCAGTATTTT. This translates into CASSTRTSGGKDTQYF.

This rearrangement joins TRBV7-8 to TRBJ2-3; 9 bases match TRBD1. The length of the CDR3 is 15 residues. The V and J ends lost 5 bases and 1 base, in that order; junction bases with no gene match: 4. Germline V gene sequence: CDR1 SGHVS, CDR2 FQNEAQ. CDR3 sequence reads: CASSGGQGRTDTQYF. Written as DNA, the CDR3 is TGTGCCAGCAGCGGTGGACAGGGGCGCACAGATACGCAGTATTTT.

This sequence joins TRBV7-2 and TRBJ2-1; 14 bases fit TRBD2. Germline V gene lookup returns CDR1 SGHTA and CDR2 FQGNSA. The CDR3 loop spans 16 amino acids. The V and J ends lost 5 bases and 8 bases, in that order; junction bases with no gene match: 8. CDR3 in amino acids: CASSTRTSGGSDEQFF. The CDR3 DNA reads as TGTGCCAGCAGCACTCGGACTAGCGGGGGGAGTGATGAGCAGTTCTTC. Full variable domain (remainder filled in from reference TRBV7-2 and TRBJ2-1): GAGVSQSPSNKVTEKGKDVELRCDPISGHTALYWYRQSLGQGLEFLIYFQGNSAPDKSGLPSDRFSAERTGGSVSTLTIQRTQQEDSAVYLCASSTRTSGGSDEQFFGPGTRLTVL.

This clone has a single count. The chain couples TRBV7-9 to TRBJ1-6; D is ambiguous. The ends were cut back, 3 bases at V and 6 bases at J, with 9 bases in the middle. This CDR3 is 14 amino acids long. Germline V gives CDR1 SEHNR, CDR2 FQNEAQ (reference sequence). Here the CDR3 DNA reads TGTGCCAGCAGCTTCCGGGAAGGTAATTCACCCCTCCACTTT. Translation: CASSFREGNSPLHF.

As DNA, the CDR3 is TGTGCCAGCAGTGAACTCAGCAATCAGCCCCAGCATTTT. It is translated as CASSELSNQPQHF. This chain joins TRBV6-1 and TRBJ1-5; D remains ambiguous. The germline V gene encodes CDR1 MNHNS and CDR2 SASEGT. The ends were cut back, 2 bases at V and 1 base at J, with 3 bases in the middle. The CDR3 covers 13 residues.

J is TRBJ2-7 and V is TRBV5-3; 8 bases are shared with TRBD2. TRBV5-3 is flagged as an ORF with uncertain function. This CDR3 region has 15 residues. The trim removed 2 bases at V and 2 bases at J, leaving 6 bases unmatched. In DNA form, the CDR3 reads TGTGCCAGAAGCTTTCGGGGGGGCCGCCCCTACGAGCAGTACTTC. Amino acid sequence: CARSFRGGRPYEQYF.

The V gene is TRBV9, the J gene TRBJ1-1; 8 positions match TRBD1. The CDR3 consists of 14 residues. The germline V gene encodes CDR1 SGDLS and CDR2 YYNGEE. With V trimmed by 5 bases and J by 3 bases, 6 bases remained unmatched. CDR3 DNA: TGTGCCAGCAGAGCTGGACAGGGTTACACTGAAGCTTTCTTT. Translated: CASRAGQGYTEAFF. The whole variable domain, filled in from reference TRBV9 and TRBJ1-1, reads DSGVTQTPKHLITATGQRVTLRCSPRSGDLSVYWYQQSLDQGLQFLIQYYNGEERAKGNILERFSAQQFPDLHSELNLSSLELGDSALYFCASRAGQGYTEAFFGQGTRLTVV.

The chain joins TRBV9 to TRBJ1-2; possible D gene TRBD1, 5 bases. V lost 0 bases, J lost 1 base, and 10 bases lay in between. Germline loops: CDR1 SGDLS, CDR2 YYNGEE. The CDR3 sequence is 15 residues long. The CDR3 region is CASSVEARGNYGYTF. DNA of the CDR3: TGTGCCAGCAGCGTAGAGGCAAGGGGTAACTATGGCTACACCTTC.

The genes are TRBV5-1 and TRBJ2-7; the D gene is possibly TRBD1 (6 bases). Trimming took off 4 bases at V and 7 bases at J, with 21 bases between the two ends. The germline CDR1 and CDR2 sequences are SGHRS and YFSETQ. This CDR3 is built from 15 residues. The CDR3: CASSLGSRGQEEQYF. In DNA form, the CDR3 reads TGCGCCAGCAGCCTGGGGAGCAGGGGACAAGAGGAGCAGTACTTC. The variable domain in full, with the rest retrieved from reference TRBV5-1 and TRBJ2-7, is KAGVTQTPRYLIKTRGQQVTLSCSPISGHRSVSWYQQTPGQGLQFLFEYFSETQRNKGNFPGRFSGRQFSNSRSEMNVSTLELGDSALYLCASSLGSRGQEEQYFGPGTRLTVT.

The chain carries TRBV11-2 and TRBJ1-1; TRBD1 might be the D (6 bases). Trimming took 2 bases from V and 7 from J, leaving 17 bases between them. The CDR3 is 15 amino acids. The germline V gene has CDR1 SGHAT and CDR2 FQNNGV. CDR3 DNA sequence: TGTGCCAGCAGCTTAAGCACAGGGTACGGTGGTGAAGCTTTCTTT. This translates into CASSLSTGYGGEAFF.

This clone occurred once. This chain joins TRBV9 and TRBJ2-5; 7 bases fit TRBD1. Germline V lookup: CDR1 SGDLS, CDR2 YYNGEE. Trimming removed 3 bases from V and 5 bases from J; junction bases left unmatched: 10. The CDR3 runs to 15 residues. CDR3 in amino acids: CASSEVEGGRETQYF. The CDR3 DNA sequence: TGTGCCAGCAGCGAAGTGGAAGGGGGCCGGGAGACCCAGTACTTC.

The V call is TRBV19, the J call TRBJ2-7; D might be TRBD1 (6 bases). The CDR3 contains 17 residues. Trimming pared 2 bases from V and 0 bases from J, leaving 17 bases between. Germline loops: CDR1 LNHDA, CDR2 SQIVND (reference sequence). For the CDR3, the DNA is TGTGCCAGTAGTATAAAGTTCGGACAGTCCTCCTCCTACGAGCAGTACTTC. This encodes CASSIKFGQSSSYEQYF. The entire variable domain, with the rest obtained from reference TRBV19 and TRBJ2-7, is as follows: DGGITQSPKYLFRKEGQNVTLSCEQNLNHDAMYWYRQDPGQGLRLIYYSQIVNDFQKGDIAEGYSVSREKKESFPLTVTSAQKNPTAFYLCASSIKFGQSSSYEQYFGPGTRLTVT.

V gene TRBV29-1 combines with J gene TRBJ2-5, with D perhaps TRBD1 (6 bases). Germline V CDR1 and CDR2: SQVTM, ANQGSEA. The length of the CDR3 is 12 residues. Trimming removed 4 bases from V and 5 bases from J, with 11 bases in between. CDR3 nucleotides: TGCAGCGTTGGGAAGAGGGGGGAGACCCAGTACTTC. Its translation: CSVGKRGETQYF.